These 13 T cell receptor beta chains came from one sample sequenced in a study of control samples from healthy donors and cancer patients. Sequenced by immunoSEQ multiplex PCR; TCRdb stores in-frame clones only, minus some. The repertoire has around 89,000 clones, roughly four fifths of them found once; the top ten carry about 9.2%. Sample: blood. These receptors all come from a woman in her sixties in good health.

The rearrangement uses TRBV27 and TRBJ2-1; weak D call: TRBD2 (6 bases). V shed 7 bases and J shed 0 bases, with 13 bases lying between them. The CDR3 extends over 15 amino acids. The V gene's germline CDR1 is MNHEY and CDR2 SMNVEV (reference sequence). The CDR3 protein is CASTLRGSSYNEQFF. In nucleotides, the CDR3 is TGTGCCAGCACCCTCCGGGGGAGCTCCTACAATGAGCAGTTCTTC.

V usage is TRBV27 and J usage is TRBJ1-2, with D possibly matching TRBD1 (5 bases). Germline values: CDR1 MNHEY, CDR2 SMNVEV (reference sequence). The CDR3 contains 13 residues. Trimming removed 6 bases at V and 4 bases at J, with 12 bases between. CDR3 loop: CASRDGASYGYTF. In DNA, the CDR3 is TGTGCCAGCAGGGACGGGGCATCCTATGGCTACACCTTC.

The chain combines TRBV9 with TRBJ2-7, with 8 bases fitting TRBD2. The V gene's germline CDR1 is SGDLS and CDR2 YYNGEE. The CDR3 covers 15 residues. Losses at the gene ends were 0 bases for V and 2 bases for J; bases not matched to a gene: 4. CDR3 sequence reads: CASSVGGTRTYEQYF. The DNA of the CDR3 is TGTGCCAGCAGCGTAGGGGGGACTAGGACCTACGAGCAGTACTTC.

This chain connects TRBV7-2 to TRBJ1-2, with 9 bases fitting TRBD1. The CDR3 covers 15 residues. Germline trimming cut 5 bases from V and 5 bases from J; bases unmatched to any gene: 9. Germline CDR1 SGHTA, CDR2 FQGNSA. CDR3 bases: TGTGCCAGCAGCGTTCCGGGACAGGGCGTTTATGGCTACACCTTC. Amino acid sequence: CASSVPGQGVYGYTF.

This chain uses TRBV4-1 with TRBJ2-7; 7 bases map to TRBD1. With 2 bases clipped from V and 2 bases from J, the junction kept 12 bases outside the gene matches. The CDR3 length is 17 residues. CDR1 is MGHRA, CDR2 YSYEKL, per germline. As DNA, the CDR3 is TGCGCCAGCAGCCAATACCAAATTCCAGGGGGAGCCTACGAGCAGTACTTC. It translates to CASSQYQIPGGAYEQYF.

The J gene is TRBJ1-1, the V gene TRBV28; D unclear. Germline assignment: CDR1 MDHEN and CDR2 SYDVKM. The CDR3 totals 14 residues. V gave up 2 bases and J gave up 4 bases, with 11 bases separating them. CDR3 region: CASSLLGSGTEAFF. The CDR3 DNA sequence: TGTGCCAGCAGTTTACTAGGGTCGGGCACTGAAGCTTTCTTT. Based on the CDR3 plus reference TRBV28 and TRBJ1-1, the full variable domain is DVKVTQSSRYLVKRTGEKVFLECVQDMDHENMFWYRQDPGLGLRLIYFSYDVKMKEKGDIPEGYSVSREKKERFSLILESASTNQTSMYLCASSLLGSGTEAFFGQGTRLTVV.

As regards this clone: Other nucleotide sequences in the sample specify the same CDR3. The chain employs TRBV18 and TRBJ1-1; no firm D call. The CDR3 loop spans 14 amino acids. The V and J ends lost 3 bases and 1 base respectively, with 9 bases between them. Germline values: CDR1 KGHSH, CDR2 LQKENI. The DNA of the CDR3 is TGTGCCAGCTCACCCGTGGCCCGGAACACTGAAGCTTTCTTT. Translating gives CASSPVARNTEAFF.

CDR3 protein: CMRSGTEAFF. Here the CDR3 DNA reads TGCATGCGTTCGGGCACTGAAGCTTTCTTT. The chain employs TRBV20-1 and TRBJ1-1; D uncertain. The CDR3 covers 10 residues. CDR1 is DFQATT, CDR2 SNEGSKA, per germline (reference sequence).

The V and J genes are TRBV18 and TRBJ2-5; D is uncertain. V was shortened by 2 bases and J by 2 bases, with 6 bases between the two germline ends. The germline V gene has CDR1 KGHSH and CDR2 LQKENI. The CDR3 is 13 residues long. The CDR3 region is CASSPGVQETQYF. The CDR3 region has the DNA TGTGCCAGCTCACCAGGAGTGCAAGAGACCCAGTACTTC.

V gene TRBV11-1 combines with J gene TRBJ2-1; the match to TRBD2 covers 11 bases. CDR1 and CDR2 (germline): SGHAT, FQDESV (reference sequence). The CDR3 has 14 residues. After removal of 5 bases from V and 9 bases from J, the junction contained 6 bases not matched to a gene. The CDR3 region has the DNA TGTGCCAGCAGCCAACTACTAGCGGGAGTTGAGCAGTTCTTC. Protein sequence: CASSQLLAGVEQFF.

This chain connects TRBV18 to TRBJ1-1; D not certain. V was shortened by 3 bases and J by 1 base, with 9 bases between the two germline ends. CDR3 length equals 14 residues. Germline CDR1 KGHSH, CDR2 LQKENI. The CDR3 DNA reads as TGTGCCAGCTCACCTTCCGCGCGGAACACTGAAGCTTTCTTT. The encoded protein is CASSPSARNTEAFF.

This clone was found once. The J gene is TRBJ2-3, the V gene TRBV18; D is tentatively TRBD1 or TRBD2 (5 bases each). The CDR3 runs to 16 residues. The V and J ends lost 1 base and 0 bases respectively, with 11 bases between them. Looked up from germline, CDR1 is KGHSH and CDR2 is LQKENI. The CDR3 DNA reads TGTGCCAGCTCACCACTCTCCGGGGCTAGCACAGATACGCAGTATTTT. Protein product: CASSPLSGASTDTQYF. The entire variable domain, with the rest obtained from reference TRBV18 and TRBJ2-3, is as follows: NAGVMQNPRHLVRRRGQEARLRCSPMKGHSHVYWYRQLPEEGLKFMVYLQKENIIDESGMPKERFSAEFPKEGPSILRIQQVVRGDSAAYFCASSPLSGASTDTQYFGPGTRLTVL.

CDR3 bases: TGTGCCAGCAGTGAAGCGCTTCTTCACAGCCCACTGATTAAACTGTTTTTT. It codes for CASSEALLHSPLIKLFF. The J gene is TRBJ1-4, the V gene TRBV6-1, with no clear D. The V gene lost 0 bases and the J gene lost 11 bases, with 22 bases spanning the gap. Germline V gene sequence: CDR1 MNHNS, CDR2 SASEGT. This CDR3 has 17 amino acids.